This T cell receptor beta chain was profiled in a study of cytomegalovirus exposure and HLA in healthy donors. As for this clone: Its antigen is as yet unknown.

General study results and limits: Roughly uniform sequencing depth across donors was assumed, possibly incorrectly. Several of the most significant clusters were apparently associated with common viral pathogens in a later analysis. A missense variant in DCLRE1C was later tied to TCR beta V- and J-gene trimming. Some V segments, TRBV6-2 and TRBV6-3 among them, were indistinguishable and were therefore excluded.

CDR3 size: 16 residues. CDR1 is LGHNA, CDR2 YNFKEQ, per germline. J gave up 6 bases and V 1 base, and 9 bases lay outside the gene matches. PCR used 60 Vbeta primers and 13 Jbeta primers. TCRdb's copy holds only in-frame clones and misses some; the assay was immunoSEQ multiplex PCR. Among approximately 160,000 clones listed, 65% to 80% were seen once. Sample: PBMCs. The V gene is TRBV4-2, the J gene TRBJ1-2; 9 positions match TRBD1. The source is a woman aged 45-60 years in good health and CMV-seropositive. As DNA, the CDR3 is TGTGCCAGCAGCCAAGTAGCCGGACAGGGGAGGGATGGCTACACCTTC. Its protein is CASSQVAGQGRDGYTF.